The 23 T cell receptor beta chains reported below all come from one sample, sequenced in a study of tumor and adjacent non-tumor tissue in lung cancer. No cell sorting was done before RNA was extracted from the tissue. A modified ARM-PCR protocol with three rounds of nested PCR amplified TCRbeta. TCRdb ran MiXCR on the multiplex PCR reads and lists one entry per CDR3 protein. The sample records roughly 67,000 distinct CDR3 sequences, 55% to 75% being singletons. The sequenced sample was lung tumor tissue. These receptors all stem from a man aged 50-59 years with non-small cell lung cancer.

Many counts were recorded for this clonotype. The chain carries TRBV6-6 and TRBJ1-1; TRBD1 aligns across 10 bases. V shed 6 bases, J shed 1 base, and the junction held 8 bases outside the gene matches. The CDR3 length is 16 residues. Germline V lookup: CDR1 MNHNY, CDR2 SVGAGI (reference sequence). This CDR3 is CASRPGTGVANTEAFF. The CDR3 DNA follows: TGTGCCAGCAGACCCGGGACAGGGGTCGCGAACACTGAAGCTTTCTTT.

Of note for this clonotype: A much larger clone differs by one base, so this may be a read error. The chain combines TRBV30 with TRBJ1-6; D uncertain. This CDR3 spans 14 amino acids. V was clipped by 2 bases and J by 7 bases, with 12 bases between them. Germline CDR1 reads GTSNPN; CDR2 reads SVGIG (reference sequence). The CDR3 protein is CAWSRVTGNSPLHF. The CDR3 DNA sequence: TGTGCCTGGAGTCGCGTGACTGGGAATTCACCCCTCCACTTT.

Concerning this clonotype itself: Since a much larger clone is just one base distant, this may be a read error. The chain employs TRBV20-1 and TRBJ2-4, with 9 bases aligning to TRBD1. The CDR3 has 12 amino acids. Germline V lookup: CDR1 DFQATT, CDR2 SNEGSKA (reference sequence). The CDR3 here is CSSSPRQGDEYF. The CDR3 DNA reads as TGCAGTTCTAGCCCCCGACAGGGGGACGAGTACTTC.

A note on this clonotype: This clone may be a read error of a much larger clone one base away. The chain combines TRBV12-5 with TRBJ2-3; D perhaps matches TRBD2 (5 bases). The CDR3 has 13 residues. Trimming cost V 5 bases and J 8 bases, with 14 bases left between them. In germline, CDR1 is LGHNT, CDR2 FRNRAP. DNA for the CDR3: TGTGCTAGTGGTATGAGGGAACCGGGTACGCAGTATTTT. Its translation: CASGMREPGTQYF.

The chain links TRBV7-2 to TRBJ2-1; 11 positions agree with TRBD2. In germline, CDR1 is SGHTA, CDR2 FQGNSA. The length of the CDR3 is 16 residues. V was clipped by 1 base and J by 7 bases; unmatched bases: 6. CDR3 DNA sequence: TGTGCCAGCAGCTTAGTATCTAGCGGGAGGACTAATGAGCAGTTCTTC. It specifies CASSLVSSGRTNEQFF. Complete variable domain (other parts from reference TRBV7-2 and TRBJ2-1): GAGVSQSPSNKVTEKGKDVELRCDPISGHTALYWYRQSLGQGLEFLIYFQGNSAPDKSGLPSDRFSAERTGGSVSTLTIQRTQQEDSAVYLCASSLVSSGRTNEQFFGPGTRLTVL.

This clonotype showed up many times. The V and J genes are TRBV7-9 and TRBJ2-2, with D unclear. V was clipped by 2 bases and J by 5 bases, with 9 bases between them. Germline V lookup: CDR1 SEHNR, CDR2 FQNEAQ (reference sequence). This CDR3 is built from 14 residues. CDR3 loop: CASSLSQDTGELFF. The CDR3 nucleotides are TGTGCCAGCAGCTTATCCCAGGATACCGGGGAGCTGTTTTTT. Full variable domain (rest looked up from reference TRBV7-9 and TRBJ2-2): DTGVSQNPRHKITKRGQNVTFRCDPISEHNRLYWYRQTLGQGPEFLTYFQNEAQLEKSRLLSDRFSAERPKGSFSTLEIQRTEQGDSAMYLCASSLSQDTGELFFGEGSRLTVL.

V usage is TRBV29-1 and J usage is TRBJ2-1; 8 bases fit TRBD2. Germline assignment: CDR1 SQVTM and CDR2 ANQGSEA. Unmatched junction bases numbered 5, after V lost 0 bases and J lost 1 base. CDR3 size: 16 residues. CDR3 in amino acids: CSVEDYGTRSYNEQFF. CDR3 DNA sequence: TGCAGCGTTGAAGATTACGGGACTAGGTCCTACAATGAGCAGTTCTTC.

This clonotype was detected only a few times. The V and J genes are TRBV11-3 and TRBJ2-1; TRBD2 matches 8 bases. With V trimmed by 5 bases and J by 3 bases, 6 bases remained unmatched. CDR1 is SGHNT and CDR2 is YENEEA in the germline V gene. The CDR3 is 15 amino acids. CDR3 loop: CASSLLAVNYNEQFF. The CDR3 region has the DNA TGTGCCAGCAGCCTACTAGCGGTAAACTACAATGAGCAGTTCTTC.

In its sample, this clonotype was seen once. The J gene is TRBJ2-3, the V gene TRBV20-1; 12 nucleotides line up with TRBD2. Germline CDR1 DFQATT, CDR2 SNEGSKA (reference sequence). The CDR3 length is 17 residues. Trimming cost V 7 bases and J 2 bases; bases outside gene matches: 13. CDR3 in amino acids: CSVRWTSGTQITDTQYF. Here the CDR3 DNA reads TGCAGTGTTAGGTGGACTAGCGGGACCCAAATCACAGATACGCAGTATTTT.

Note on this clonotype: Compared with germline, one end of the junction differs, possibly owing to a read error. The rearrangement uses TRBV29-1 and TRBJ2-1; D is undetermined. The V gene's germline CDR1 is SQVTM and CDR2 ANQGSEA. The length of the CDR3 is 13 residues. DNA for the CDR3: TGCAGTGTGTCGAGTGCGGTCTACTATGAGCAGTTCTTC. It specifies CSVSSAVYYEQFF.

The chain is built from TRBV20-1 and TRBJ1-1, with 7 bases identical to TRBD1. The CDR3 has 12 amino acids. Trimming cost V 6 bases and J 0 bases; bases outside gene matches: 1. The germline CDR1 and CDR2 sequences are DFQATT and SNEGSKA (reference sequence). CDR3 residues: CSAGTVNTEAFF. CDR3 sequence (DNA): TGCAGTGCCGGGACAGTGAACACTGAAGCTTTCTTT.

Details on this clonotype: Here the CDR3 omits its conserved ending phenylalanine or tryptophan, so a read error is the likely source. The DNA is omitted, as the CDR3 cannot be located on it reliably, and the CDR3 follows TCRdb's listing. The chain couples TRBV6-1 to TRBJ2-7; no DNA check was done on the table's D call, TRBD1. Germline V CDR1 and CDR2: MNHNS, SASEGT. The length of the CDR3 is 14 amino acids, counting both ends. The CDR3 sequence: CASSRGTGAPGQCL.

In regard to this clonotype: A read error may be the cause here, since a much bigger clone is one base away. The chain recombines TRBV4-2 with TRBJ2-1; 13 bases align to TRBD2. The V segment lost 3 bases and the J segment 5 bases; nucleotides outside the gene matches: 7. This CDR3 has 17 residues. Germline CDR1 and CDR2: LGHNA and YNFKEQ. The CDR3 bases are TGTGCCAGCAGCCAGGGACTAGCGGGATCTTCGCACAATGAGCAGTTCTTC. Protein product: CASSQGLAGSSHNEQFF.

Of note for this clonotype: The conserved final phenylalanine or tryptophan is absent from the CDR3, which likely points to a read error. No DNA is shown, since the ends of the CDR3 on it are uncertain; the CDR3 is the one TCRdb lists. The chain combines TRBV11-2 with TRBJ2-5. The CDR3 sequence runs 11 residues, both termini included. Looked up from germline, CDR1 is SGHAT and CDR2 is FQNNGV. CDR3: CASSSQETQYS.

This clonotype showed up many times. This chain uses TRBV29-1 with TRBJ1-2; D unresolved. Germline CDR1 SQVTM, CDR2 ANQGSEA. This CDR3 is built from 13 residues. V was cut by 4 bases and J by 3 bases, with 12 bases left in between. In DNA form, the CDR3 reads TGCAGCGTTGGCCAACCCGGGGACTATGGCTACACCTTC. It is translated as CSVGQPGDYGYTF.

Of note for this clonotype: The junction departs from germline at one end; a sequencing error may be responsible. The chain carries TRBV4-2 and TRBJ2-1, with D perhaps TRBD2 (7 bases). There are 15 residues in the CDR3. Germline V gives CDR1 LGHNA, CDR2 YNFKEQ. CDR3 sequence reads: CTSSQGGGTYNEQFF. The CDR3 DNA follows: TGTACCAGCAGCCAAGGGGGGGGAACCTACAATGAGCAGTTCTTC.

The J gene is TRBJ2-6, the V gene TRBV11-3, with unresolved D. The ends were cut back, 5 bases at V and 0 bases at J, with 11 bases in the middle. Germline CDR1 and CDR2: SGHNT and YENEEA. CDR3 length: 16 residues. CDR3: CASSPRKGSGANVLTF. DNA of the CDR3: TGTGCCAGCAGCCCCCGTAAGGGCTCTGGGGCCAACGTCCTGACTTTC.

As to this clonotype: It may be a read error: a sequence one base away is much more abundant. V is TRBV11-2 and J is TRBJ2-1; D not resolved. The V gene lost 2 bases and the J gene lost 5 bases, with 7 bases spanning the gap. Germline V gene sequence: CDR1 SGHAT, CDR2 FQNNGV. The CDR3 runs to 13 residues. The CDR3 nucleotides read TGTGCCAGCAGCTTATGGAAGAACAATGAGCAGTTCTTC. It is translated as CASSLWKNNEQFF.

This clonotype was picked up many times. The chain has TRBV5-1 and TRBJ1-6; no clear D gene. The germline CDR1 and CDR2 sequences are SGHRS and YFSETQ. Between the trimmed V and J ends, which lost 2 bases and 1 base, there was a span of 4 bases. The CDR3 is 14 residues long. In nucleotides, the CDR3 is TGCGCCAGCAGCTTACAGTCCTATAATTCACCCCTCCACTTT. Its protein product is CASSLQSYNSPLHF.

This clonotype was observed a single time. This likely comes from a read error, as the CDR3 has no conserved phenylalanine or tryptophan at its end. The chain joins TRBV12-3 or TRBV12-4 to TRBJ2-5; possibly TRBD1 for D (6 bases). The CDR3 covers 15 residues. As DNA, the CDR3 is TGTGACAGCAGTTTCCCGGGGCAGGGGTCCCAGACCCAGTACTTA. Its protein product is CDSSFPGQGSQTQYL.

With regard to this clonotype: This may be a read error: a much more frequent sequence differs by one nucleotide. The CDR3 region has the DNA TGCGCCTGCAGCCGTCTACCGGGACAGGGCCACGAGCAGTACTTC. Translating gives CACSRLPGQGHEQYF. The chain employs TRBV4-1 and TRBJ2-7, with TRBD1 matching 9 bases. The length of the CDR3 is 15 residues. The germline gives CDR1 MGHRA, CDR2 YSYEKL.

This clonotype was counted many times. The rearrangement links TRBV4-1 to TRBJ2-3; no definite D call. CDR3 length equals 14 residues. Germline-derived CDR1 and CDR2 are MGHRA and YSYEKL. The ends were cut back, 3 bases at V and 3 bases at J, with 10 bases in the middle. The CDR3 bases are TGCGCCAGCAGCCAGCCCGGTCCTACAGATACGCAGTATTTT. Protein product: CASSQPGPTDTQYF.

The chain employs TRBV6-1 and TRBJ1-2, with a tentative D call TRBD1 (6 bases). The CDR3 runs to 16 residues. The V gene's germline CDR1 is MNHNS and CDR2 SASEGT. V was shortened by 2 bases and J by 2 bases, with 15 bases between the two germline ends. CDR3 coding DNA: TGTGCCAGCAGTGAACCAGGGACAAGCTTCAACTATGGCTACACCTTC. Its translation: CASSEPGTSFNYGYTF.